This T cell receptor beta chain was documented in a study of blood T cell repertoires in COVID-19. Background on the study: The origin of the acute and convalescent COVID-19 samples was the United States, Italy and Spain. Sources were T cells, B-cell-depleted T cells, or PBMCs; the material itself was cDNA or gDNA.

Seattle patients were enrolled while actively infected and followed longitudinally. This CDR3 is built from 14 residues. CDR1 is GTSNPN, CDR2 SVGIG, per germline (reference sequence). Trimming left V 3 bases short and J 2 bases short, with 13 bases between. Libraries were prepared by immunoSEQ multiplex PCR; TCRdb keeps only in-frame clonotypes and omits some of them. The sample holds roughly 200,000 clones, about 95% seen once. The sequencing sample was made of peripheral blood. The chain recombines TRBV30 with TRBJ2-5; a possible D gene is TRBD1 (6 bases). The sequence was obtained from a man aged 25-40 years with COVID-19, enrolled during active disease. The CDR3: CAWSRTDRQETQYF. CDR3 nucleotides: TGTGCCTGGAGCCGCACCGACAGGCAAGAGACCCAGTACTTC.